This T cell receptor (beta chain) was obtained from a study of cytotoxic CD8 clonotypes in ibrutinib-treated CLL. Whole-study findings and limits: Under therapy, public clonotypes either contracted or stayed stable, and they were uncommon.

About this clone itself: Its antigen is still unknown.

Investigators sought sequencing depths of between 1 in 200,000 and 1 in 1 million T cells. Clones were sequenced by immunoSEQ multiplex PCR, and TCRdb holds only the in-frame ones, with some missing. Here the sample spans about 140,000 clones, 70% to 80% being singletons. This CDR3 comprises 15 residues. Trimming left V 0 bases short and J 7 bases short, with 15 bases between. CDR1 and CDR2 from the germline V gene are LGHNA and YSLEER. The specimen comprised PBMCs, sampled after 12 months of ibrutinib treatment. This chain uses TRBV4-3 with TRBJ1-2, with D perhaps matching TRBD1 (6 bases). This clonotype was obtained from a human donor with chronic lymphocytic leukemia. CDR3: CASSQDTGLLVGYTF. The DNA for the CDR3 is TGCGCCAGCAGCCAAGATACAGGGCTACTTGTTGGCTACACCTTC.